The table lists the clone carrying this TCR beta chain with a few counts. Its specificity is unknown. The data derive from a study of vaccination and CD4 T cells after COVID-19. Study information: Overlapping spike pools from SARS-CoV-2 and HCoV-NL63, HCoV-OC43 and HCoV-229E served as culture stimuli.

Documented treatment: roughly 10-day PBMC culture with coronavirus spike peptide pools or control peptides (ViraFEST assay). The CDR3 has 15 residues. Germline trimming cut 4 bases from V and 8 bases from J; bases unmatched to any gene: 9. Per the germline V gene, CDR1 is KGHDR and CDR2 is SFDVKD. The assay that was used to sequence DNA from cultured CD4+ T cells was the Oncomine TCR Beta short-read assay. TCRdb re-derived calls from the PCR reads in MiXCR, one entry per CDR3 protein. Of roughly 15,000 distinct CDR3 sequences in the sample, about 54% are singletons; the top ten hold about 17%. The chain is built from TRBV24-1 and TRBJ2-3; 9 nucleotides line up with TRBD1. The clonotype originates from a human donor who had recovered from COVID-19. The sequencing sample was made of CD4+ T cells from blood, cultured in vitro. For the CDR3, the DNA is TGTGCCACCAGTGAGAGACAGGGGGATACGAGTACGCAGTATTTT. Protein: CATSERQGDTSTQYF.